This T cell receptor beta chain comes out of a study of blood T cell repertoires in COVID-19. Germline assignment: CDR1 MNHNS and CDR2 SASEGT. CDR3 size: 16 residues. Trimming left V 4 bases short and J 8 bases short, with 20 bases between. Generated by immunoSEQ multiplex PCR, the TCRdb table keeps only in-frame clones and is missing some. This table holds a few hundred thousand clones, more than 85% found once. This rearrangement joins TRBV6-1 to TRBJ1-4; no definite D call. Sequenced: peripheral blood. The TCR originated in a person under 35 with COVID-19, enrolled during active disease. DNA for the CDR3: TGTGCCAGCAGTGCGGCCGAACAGATGGGCAGGGAAAAACTGTTTTTT. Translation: CASSAAEQMGREKLFF.